This record looks at one TCR beta chain sequence and its context. The source of the sample is a study of T cell responses to AZD1222 COVID-19 vaccine. The assay was immunoSEQ multiplex PCR, and TCRdb's table has in-frame clones only and misses some. Here the sample spans under 150,000 clones, 92% being singletons. Trimming shortened V by 4 bases and J by 0 bases, and 19 bases separated the two germline ends. This CDR3 has 18 amino acids. Germline values: CDR1 ENHRY, CDR2 SYGVKD. The chain joins TRBV10-3 to TRBJ2-1, with D perhaps matching TRBD2 (6 bases). The receptor was isolated from an adult in good health. Sequenced material: peripheral blood, taken on day 0 of AZD1222 vaccination. The CDR3, as DNA: TGTGCCATCAGTGTATACTCCGGACGGGAGAGCTCCTACAATGAGCAGTTCTTC. As protein: CAISVYSGRESSYNEQFF.